A selection of T cell receptor beta chains follows, all from one sample in a study of OX40 agonist ivuxolimab in advanced cancers. The data were produced by immunoSEQ multiplex PCR, yet TCRdb's version contains in-frame clones alone and is incomplete. The table includes 45,000 to 65,000 clones, about 88% detected once. The specimen comprised CD4+ or CD8+ T cells sorted from blood, sampled in a trial of the OX40 agonist ivuxolimab. All receptors derive from an adult with an advanced solid tumor such as melanoma, head and neck, liver or kidney cancer. CDR3s include the opening cysteine and the closing phenylalanine or tryptophan. The D gene is left open where the match is weak. The listing skips clone size in some rows; elsewhere it reads once, few, many or a size class.

j_gene,abundance,d_gene,v_gene,CDR3nt,CDR3aa
TRBJ1-6,-,TRBD1,TRBV28,TGTGCCAACAGGGGAAGCTCCTATAATTCACCCCTCCACTTT,CANRGSSYNSPLHF
TRBJ2-7,-,TRBD1,TRBV28,TGTGCCAGCAGCCTCATTACGGGACAGGGAATATACGAGCAGTACTTC,CASSLITGQGIYEQYF
TRBJ2-1,-,TRBD1,TRBV5-1,TGCGCCAGCAGCGCCCCGGGACAGGTAACCTACAATGAGCAGTTCTTC,CASSAPGQVTYNEQFF
TRBJ2-1,-,TRBD2,TRBV18,TGTGCCAGCTCACCAGCGACTAGCGAGCAGTTCTTC,CASSPATSEQFF
TRBJ2-5,-,-,TRBV28,TGTGCCAGCAGTTTAACGTCCCGGGAGCGGGAGACCCAGTACTTC,CASSLTSRERETQYF
TRBJ2-1,-,-,TRBV7-9,TGTGCCAGCGATCCGGACAGCCCCTACAATGAGCAGTTCTTC,CASDPDSPYNEQFF
TRBJ2-5,-,TRBD2,TRBV29-1,TGCAGCGTTGGGGGGGGGTTGACCCAGTACTTC,CSVGGGLTQYF
TRBJ2-3,once,-,TRBV5-1,TGCGCCAGCAGCTTGGGTCAGGTGCCTAGCACAGATACGCAGTATTTT,CASSLGQVPSTDTQYF
TRBJ1-1,-,-,TRBV7-9,TGTGCCAGCAGACCAGGGGCAAACACTGAAGCTTTCTTT,CASRPGANTEAFF
TRBJ1-1,-,TRBD1,TRBV6-5,TGTGCCAGCAGTCGTCCCACAGGGGTCGGCGCTTTCTTT,CASSRPTGVGAFF
TRBJ2-5,-,TRBD2,TRBV18,TGTGCCAGCTCACCGGGCATCGGACTAGCGGGGGTCCAAGAGACCCAGTACTTC,CASSPGIGLAGVQETQYF
TRBJ1-5,-,-,TRBV19,TGTGCCAGTAGTCCCCTCGTCCCGGATCAGCCCCAGCATTTT,CASSPLVPDQPQHF
TRBJ2-5,-,TRBD1,TRBV15,TGTGCCACCAGCAGACCCCCCCGGGGACAGGGGGTTGGAGAGACCCAGTACTTC,CATSRPPRGQGVGETQYF
TRBJ2-7,-,-,TRBV6-5,TGTGCCAGCAGCTTGGACAGCCGGACCTACGAGCAGTACTTC,CASSLDSRTYEQYF
TRBJ2-1,-,-,TRBV10-1,TGCGCCAGCAGTGAGTTGCGGGTGAACTACAATGAGCAGTTCTTC,CASSELRVNYNEQFF
TRBJ1-2,-,-,TRBV11-2,TGTGCCAGCAGCTTAGATTCCTATGGCTACACCTTC,CASSLDSYGYTF
TRBJ2-5,few,TRBD2,TRBV19,TGTGCCAGTAGACCACTAGCGGGCCAGACCCAGTACTTC,CASRPLAGQTQYF
TRBJ2-3,-,TRBD2,TRBV19,TGTGCCAGTAGCCCAGGGACTAGCGGGACCACAGATACGCAGTATTTT,CASSPGTSGTTDTQYF
TRBJ1-2,-,-,TRBV5-1,TGCGCCAGCAGCTTGGACTTGACGGCGACCGGCTATGGCTACACCTTC,CASSLDLTATGYGYTF
TRBJ2-7,-,-,TRBV9,TGTGCCAGCAGCAGGGGCGGACTAACCTACGAGCAGTACTTC,CASSRGGLTYEQYF
TRBJ1-5,medium-sized,-,TRBV11-2,TGTGCCAGCAGCCCGCAGGGAAATCAGCCCCAGCATTTT,CASSPQGNQPQHF
TRBJ2-1,-,TRBD2,TRBV6-6,TGTGCCATGGGACTAGCGGGAGGGTATGAGCAGTTCTTC,CAMGLAGGYEQFF
TRBJ2-1,few,-,TRBV30,TGTGCCTGGAGGGCCGGGACTCCGAGGAATGAGCAGTTCTTC,CAWRAGTPRNEQFF
TRBJ1-1,-,-,TRBV2,TGTGCCAGCAGTGAAGCGCGGCAGACCCGGGGGGCTTTCTTT,CASSEARQTRGAFF
TRBJ2-3,-,-,TRBV19,TGTGCCAGTAGTATGGGATTGACAGATACGCAGTATTTT,CASSMGLTDTQYF
TRBJ2-3,once,-,TRBV11-2,TGTGCCAGCAGCCTAAGATTCAACACAGATACGCAGTATTTT,CASSLRFNTDTQYF
TRBJ2-7,-,TRBD2,TRBV4-1,TGCGCCAGCAGCCCCGGGACTAGCCGTCGCGAGCAGTACTTC,CASSPGTSRREQYF
TRBJ2-3,-,TRBD2,TRBV7-9,TGTGCCAGCAGCTCCCGCGGGGGACGGGCTCCGCTCACAGATACGCAGTATTTT,CASSSRGGRAPLTDTQYF
TRBJ2-5,-,TRBD2,TRBV27,TGTGCCAGCAGTGCCGCTAGCGGGAGAAGTGTAGAGACCCAGTACTTC,CASSAASGRSVETQYF
TRBJ1-1,-,-,TRBV7-9,TGTGCCAGCAGTCCAACAGGGACGGCTAACACTGAAGCTTTCTTT,CASSPTGTANTEAFF
TRBJ1-2,-,TRBD1,TRBV6-5,TGTGCCAGCAGTTACGATGAGAACAGGGGTGGCTACACCTTC,CASSYDENRGGYTF
TRBJ2-3,-,-,TRBV6-1,TGTGCCAGCAGTGAAGGTCTCGCTAGCTTAAGCACAGATACGCAGTATTTT,CASSEGLASLSTDTQYF
TRBJ2-7,-,-,TRBV21-1,TGTGCCAGGTACAGAGCGGGGTCCTACGAGCAGTACTTC,CARYRAGSYEQYF
TRBJ1-4,-,TRBD1,TRBV2,TGTGCCAGCAGTGTGAAGAGGGACAGGGAGCGAAAACTGTTTTTT,CASSVKRDRERKLFF
TRBJ1-2,-,-,TRBV30,TGTGCCTGGAGTTGGACGTATGGCTACACCTTC,CAWSWTYGYTF
TRBJ2-2,-,-,TRBV4-1,TGCGCCAGCAGCCGCACCGGGACGCTGAACACCGGGGAGCTGTTTTTT,CASSRTGTLNTGELFF
TRBJ2-5,-,TRBD2,TRBV7-8,TGTGCCAGCAGCTTAGGGAAGGGAGGGCAAGAGACCCAGTACTTC,CASSLGKGGQETQYF
TRBJ2-7,-,-,TRBV28,TGTGCCAGCAGTTCTGCGGGGTTTAGCTCCTACGAGCAGTACTTC,CASSSAGFSSYEQYF
TRBJ1-1,-,-,TRBV20-1,TGCAGTGCTAGACCACAGCCTCGAGCTTTCTTT,CSARPQPRAFF
TRBJ1-4,-,-,TRBV6-5,TGTGCCAGCAGTGTATTTGCAACTAATGAAAAACTGTTTTTT,CASSVFATNEKLFF